Each of the 8 T cell receptor beta chains below was sequenced from the same sample in a study of early T cells in non-severe SARS-CoV-2 infection (dated by TCRdb to the early 2020s). The library came from 5' RACE. The reads were generated on a NextSeq 500. In-frame beta chains were kept once TCRdb had trimmed the public reads at Q25 with fastp and called clones with MiXCR. CDR3 protein duplicates are merged, each entry listing the most common genes and DNA. Within this sample are around 80,000 distinct CDR3 sequences, with roughly 13% of them counted one time only. Of the sample, roughly 1.4% is held by the ten largest clones. Sample: whole blood. These receptors were obtained from an adult who was a healthcare worker with PCR-confirmed SARS-CoV-2 infection or an uninfected control (not recorded which).

This clonotype was detected many times. This chain links TRBV7-8 with TRBJ2-7; D might be TRBD1 or TRBD2, each matching 5 bases. V was clipped by 4 bases and J by 4 bases, with 17 bases between them. The CDR3 is made up of 15 amino acids. Germline CDR1 reads SGHVS; CDR2 reads FQNEAQ. The chain's CDR3 is CASSSPGRSIYEQYF. For the CDR3, the DNA is TGTGCCAGCAGCTCGCCGGGACGGAGTATATACGAGCAGTACTTC.

This clonotype was picked up many times. The chain has TRBV13 and TRBJ2-7; TRBD1 agrees at 7 bases. The trim removed 5 bases at V and 5 bases at J, leaving 6 bases unmatched. The CDR3 length is 13 residues. Looked up from germline, CDR1 is PRHDT and CDR2 is FYEKMQ (reference sequence). The CDR3 region has the DNA TGTGCCAGCAGCCTCCTAACAGGGGACGAGCAGTACTTC. It yields the protein CASSLLTGDEQYF.

This clonotype was detected only a few times. The rearrangement uses TRBV4-2 and TRBJ1-1; D possibly corresponds to TRBD1 (6 bases). Germline loops: CDR1 LGHNA, CDR2 YNFKEQ. V was cut by 6 bases and J by 5 bases, with 22 bases left in between. This CDR3 spans 16 amino acids. The CDR3 loop reads CASRPTGKPLRTEAFF. The CDR3 DNA is TGTGCCAGCAGGCCCACAGGGAAGCCCCTGAGGACTGAAGCTTTCTTT.

The CDR3: CASSLISSLNEQFF. The CDR3, as DNA: TGCGCCAGCAGCTTAATCTCTAGTCTCAATGAGCAGTTCTTC. This chain connects TRBV5-1 to TRBJ2-1; D unresolved. The CDR3 totals 14 residues. Per the germline V gene, CDR1 is SGHRS and CDR2 is YFSETQ. Trimming stripped 2 bases from V and 6 bases from J, with 12 bases between.

In this sample, this clonotype turned up many times. This chain joins TRBV6-6 and TRBJ2-3, with 12 positions matching TRBD2. Trimming removed 6 bases from V and 5 bases from J; junction bases left unmatched: 12. CDR3 length equals 17 residues. Germline CDR1 MNHNY, CDR2 SVGAGI (reference sequence). The CDR3 nucleotides read TGTGCCAGCAGCACGACCGGGCTAGCGGGGGGGCAAGATACGCAGTATTTT. This translates into CASSTTGLAGGQDTQYF.

This clonotype was seen many times. The rearrangement uses TRBV2 and TRBJ2-2, with 10 bases that match TRBD2. Germline CDR1 is SNHLY and CDR2 is FYNNEI. With 6 bases clipped from V and 3 bases from J, the junction kept 4 bases outside the gene matches. The CDR3 sequence is 15 residues long. In nucleotides, the CDR3 is TGTGCCAGCAGCAGGACTAGCGGATACACCGGGGAGCTGTTTTTT. Translation: CASSRTSGYTGELFF.

This clonotype was counted ten times or more. V usage is TRBV2 and J usage is TRBJ1-6, with unresolved D. Germline V gene lookup returns CDR1 SNHLY and CDR2 FYNNEI. This CDR3 contains 15 residues. Deletions cut 6 bases from V and 0 bases from J, with 9 bases between. The CDR3 DNA follows: TGTGCCAGCAGGGATTGGGGCTCCTATAATTCACCCCTCCACTTT. Translated: CASRDWGSYNSPLHF.

As regards this clonotype: The junction and the germline gene differ at one end; a read error may be behind it. The chain uses TRBV7-2 and TRBJ2-5, with D tentatively TRBD1 or TRBD2 (5 bases each). Per germline, CDR1 SGHTA and CDR2 FQGNSA. The CDR3 runs to 14 residues. The CDR3 sequence: CVSSFGDGSQTQYF. CDR3 in DNA: TGTGTCAGCAGCTTTGGGGACGGCTCGCAGACCCAGTACTTC.